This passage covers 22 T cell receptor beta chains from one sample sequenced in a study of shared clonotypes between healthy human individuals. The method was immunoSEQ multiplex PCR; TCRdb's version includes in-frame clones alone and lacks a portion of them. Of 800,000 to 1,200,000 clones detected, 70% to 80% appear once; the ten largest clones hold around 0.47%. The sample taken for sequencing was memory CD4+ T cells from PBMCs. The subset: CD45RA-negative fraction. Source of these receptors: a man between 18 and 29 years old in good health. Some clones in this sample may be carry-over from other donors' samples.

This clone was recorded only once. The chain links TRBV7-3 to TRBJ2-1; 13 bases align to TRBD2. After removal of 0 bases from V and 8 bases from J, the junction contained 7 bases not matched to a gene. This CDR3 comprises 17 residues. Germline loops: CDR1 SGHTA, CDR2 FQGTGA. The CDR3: CASSLTPGLAGEDEQFF. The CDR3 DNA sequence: TGTGCCAGCAGCTTAACGCCCGGACTAGCGGGAGAGGATGAGCAGTTCTTC.

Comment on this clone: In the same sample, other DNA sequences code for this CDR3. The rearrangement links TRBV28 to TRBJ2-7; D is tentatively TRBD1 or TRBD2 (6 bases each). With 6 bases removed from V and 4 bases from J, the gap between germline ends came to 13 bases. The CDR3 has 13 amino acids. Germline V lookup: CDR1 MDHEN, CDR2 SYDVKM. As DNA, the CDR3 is TGTGCCAGCAGATCTGGGGGGCCGTACGAGCAGTACTTC. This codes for CASRSGGPYEQYF. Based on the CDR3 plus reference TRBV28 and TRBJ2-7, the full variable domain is DVKVTQSSRYLVKRTGEKVFLECVQDMDHENMFWYRQDPGLGLRLIYFSYDVKMKEKGDIPEGYSVSREKKERFSLILESASTNQTSMYLCASRSGGPYEQYFGPGTRLTVT.

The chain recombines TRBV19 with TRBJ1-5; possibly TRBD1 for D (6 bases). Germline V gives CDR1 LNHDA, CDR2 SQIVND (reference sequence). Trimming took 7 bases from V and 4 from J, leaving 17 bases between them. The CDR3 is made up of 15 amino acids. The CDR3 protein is CASTSHPGDNQPQHF. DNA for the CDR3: TGTGCCAGTACCTCCCACCCAGGGGATAATCAGCCCCAGCATTTT.

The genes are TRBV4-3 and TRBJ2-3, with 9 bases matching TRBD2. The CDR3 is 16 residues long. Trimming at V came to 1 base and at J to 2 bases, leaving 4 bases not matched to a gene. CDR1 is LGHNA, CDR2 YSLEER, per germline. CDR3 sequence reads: CASSQGGGGPTDTQYF. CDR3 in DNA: TGCGCCAGCAGCCAAGGCGGGGGGGGCCCCACAGATACGCAGTATTTT.

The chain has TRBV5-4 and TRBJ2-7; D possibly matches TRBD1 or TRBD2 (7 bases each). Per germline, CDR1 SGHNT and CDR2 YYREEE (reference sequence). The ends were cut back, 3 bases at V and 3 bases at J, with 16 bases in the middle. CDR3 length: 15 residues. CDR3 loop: CASSSGGQAFYEQYF. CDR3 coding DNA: TGTGCCAGCAGCTCGGGAGGACAGGCTTTCTACGAGCAGTACTTC. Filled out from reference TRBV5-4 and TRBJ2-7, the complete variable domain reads ETGVTQSPTHLIKTRGQQVTLRCSSQSGHNTVSWYQQALGQGPQFIFQYYREEENGRGNFPPRFSGLQFPNYSSELNVNALELDDSALYLCASSSGGQAFYEQYFGPGTRLTVT.

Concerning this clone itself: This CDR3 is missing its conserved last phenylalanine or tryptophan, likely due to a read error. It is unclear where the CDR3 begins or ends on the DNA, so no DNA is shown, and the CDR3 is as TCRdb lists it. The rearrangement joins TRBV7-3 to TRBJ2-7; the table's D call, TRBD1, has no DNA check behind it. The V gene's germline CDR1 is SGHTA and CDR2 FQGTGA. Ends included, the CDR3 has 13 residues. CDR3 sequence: CASSPGTRQARSH.

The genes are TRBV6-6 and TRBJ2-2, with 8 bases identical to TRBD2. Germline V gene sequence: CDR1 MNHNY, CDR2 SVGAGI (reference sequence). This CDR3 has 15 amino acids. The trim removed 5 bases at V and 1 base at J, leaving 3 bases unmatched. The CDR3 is CASSTSGGNTGELFF. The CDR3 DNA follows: TGTGCCAGCAGTACTAGCGGAGGGAACACCGGGGAGCTGTTTTTT.

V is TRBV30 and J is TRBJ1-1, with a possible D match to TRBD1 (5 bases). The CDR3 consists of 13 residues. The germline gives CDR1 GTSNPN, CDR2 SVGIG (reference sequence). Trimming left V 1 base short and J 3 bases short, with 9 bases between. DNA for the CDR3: TGTGCCTGGAGTGAGGTCAGGGACACTGAAGCTTTCTTT. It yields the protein CAWSEVRDTEAFF.

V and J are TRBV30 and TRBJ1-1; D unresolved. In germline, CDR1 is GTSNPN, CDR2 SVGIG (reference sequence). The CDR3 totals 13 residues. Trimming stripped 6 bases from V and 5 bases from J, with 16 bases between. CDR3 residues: CACLMIGVTEAFF. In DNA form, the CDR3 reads TGTGCCTGTCTGATGATTGGGGTTACTGAAGCTTTCTTT.

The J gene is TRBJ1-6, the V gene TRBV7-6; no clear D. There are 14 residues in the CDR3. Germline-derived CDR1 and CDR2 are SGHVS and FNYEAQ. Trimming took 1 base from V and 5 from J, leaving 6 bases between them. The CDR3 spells CASSLGSDNSPLHF. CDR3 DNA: TGTGCCAGCAGCTTAGGGTCTGATAATTCACCCCTCCACTTT.

The CDR3 DNA follows: TGTGCCAGCTCACCTTATACCCCGTCTCAGCGGGGGATTCAGTACTTC. Translated: CASSPYTPSQRGIQYF. V gene TRBV18 combines with J gene TRBJ2-4, with 8 bases matching TRBD2. Per germline, CDR1 KGHSH and CDR2 LQKENI. The trim removed 3 bases at V and 10 bases at J, leaving 14 bases unmatched. The CDR3 is 16 amino acids.

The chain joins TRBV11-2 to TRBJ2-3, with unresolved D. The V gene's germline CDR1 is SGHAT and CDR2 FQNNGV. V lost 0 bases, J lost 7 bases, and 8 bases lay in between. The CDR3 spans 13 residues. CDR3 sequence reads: CASSLDPKYTQYF. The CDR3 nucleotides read TGTGCCAGCAGCTTAGATCCCAAGTATACGCAGTATTTT.

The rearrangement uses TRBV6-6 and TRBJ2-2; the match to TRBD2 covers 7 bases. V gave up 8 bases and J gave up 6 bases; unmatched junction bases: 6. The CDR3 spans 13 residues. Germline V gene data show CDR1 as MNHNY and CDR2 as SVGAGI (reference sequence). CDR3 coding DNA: TGTGCCAGCCAAGCGGGAACCCCCGGGGAGCTGTTTTTT. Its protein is CASQAGTPGELFF.

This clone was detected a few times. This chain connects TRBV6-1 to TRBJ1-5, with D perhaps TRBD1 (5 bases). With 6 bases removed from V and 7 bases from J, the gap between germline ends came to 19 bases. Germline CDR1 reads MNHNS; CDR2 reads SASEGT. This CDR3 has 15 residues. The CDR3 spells CASSSIKGRGQPQHF. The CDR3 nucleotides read TGTGCCAGCAGCTCCATAAAGGGGAGAGGCCAGCCCCAGCATTTT.

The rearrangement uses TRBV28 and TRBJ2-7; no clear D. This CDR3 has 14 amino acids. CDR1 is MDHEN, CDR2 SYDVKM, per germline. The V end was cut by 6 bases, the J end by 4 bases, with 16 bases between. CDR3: CASSYGLRVYEQYF. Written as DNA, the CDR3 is TGTGCCAGCAGCTATGGTCTCCGGGTGTACGAGCAGTACTTC. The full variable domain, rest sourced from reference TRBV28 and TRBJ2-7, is DVKVTQSSRYLVKRTGEKVFLECVQDMDHENMFWYRQDPGLGLRLIYFSYDVKMKEKGDIPEGYSVSREKKERFSLILESASTNQTSMYLCASSYGLRVYEQYFGPGTRLTVT.

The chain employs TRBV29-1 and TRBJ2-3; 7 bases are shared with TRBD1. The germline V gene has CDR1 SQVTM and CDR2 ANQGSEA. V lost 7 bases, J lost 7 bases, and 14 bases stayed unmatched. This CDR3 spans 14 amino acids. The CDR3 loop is CSATLTGKGHTQYF. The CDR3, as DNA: TGCAGCGCCACCCTGACAGGGAAAGGACATACGCAGTATTTT.

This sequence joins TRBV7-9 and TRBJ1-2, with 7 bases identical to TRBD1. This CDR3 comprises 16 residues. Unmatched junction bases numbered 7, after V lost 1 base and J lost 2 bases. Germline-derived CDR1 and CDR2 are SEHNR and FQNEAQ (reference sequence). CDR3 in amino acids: CASSLGLGQSNYGYTF. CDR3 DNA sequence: TGTGCCAGCAGCTTAGGCTTGGGACAGTCAAACTATGGCTACACCTTC.

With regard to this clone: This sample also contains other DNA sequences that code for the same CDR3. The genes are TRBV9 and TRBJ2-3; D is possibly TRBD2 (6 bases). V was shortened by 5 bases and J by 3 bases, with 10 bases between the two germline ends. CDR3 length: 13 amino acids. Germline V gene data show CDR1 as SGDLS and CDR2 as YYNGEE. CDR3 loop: CASSGTGTDTQYF. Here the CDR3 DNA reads TGTGCCAGCAGTGGGACTGGTACAGATACGCAGTATTTT.

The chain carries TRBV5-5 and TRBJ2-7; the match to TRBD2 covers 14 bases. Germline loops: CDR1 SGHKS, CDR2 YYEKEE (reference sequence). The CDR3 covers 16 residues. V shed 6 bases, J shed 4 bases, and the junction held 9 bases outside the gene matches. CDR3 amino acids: CASTRTGTSGSYEQYF. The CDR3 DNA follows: TGTGCCAGCACTCGGACCGGGACTAGCGGGAGTTACGAGCAGTACTTC.

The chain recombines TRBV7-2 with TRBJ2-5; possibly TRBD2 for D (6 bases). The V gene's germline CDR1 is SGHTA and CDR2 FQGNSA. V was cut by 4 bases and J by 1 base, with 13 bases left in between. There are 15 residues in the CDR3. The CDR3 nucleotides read TGTGCCAGCAGCTCCCAGACGGGAGCCCAAGAGACCCAGTACTTC. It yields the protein CASSSQTGAQETQYF.

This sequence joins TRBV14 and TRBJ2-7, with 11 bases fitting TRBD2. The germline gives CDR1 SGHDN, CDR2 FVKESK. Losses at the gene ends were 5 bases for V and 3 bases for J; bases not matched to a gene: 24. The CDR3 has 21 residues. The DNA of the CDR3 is TGTGCCAGCAGCGGAAAGACCCTTCGGGGGGGATTAGCGGGAGGGCGCTACGAGCAGTACTTC. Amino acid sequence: CASSGKTLRGGLAGGRYEQYF.

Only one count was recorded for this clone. CDR3 sequence: CASIDRGNGNTIYF. Here the CDR3 DNA reads TGTGCCAGCATCGACAGGGGGAACGGAAACACCATATATTTT. This chain joins TRBV7-6 and TRBJ1-3; 9 bases fit TRBD1. The CDR3 loop spans 14 amino acids. V was pared by 7 bases and J by 4 bases, with 5 bases of the junction left unmatched. Germline CDR1 is SGHVS and CDR2 is FNYEAQ.